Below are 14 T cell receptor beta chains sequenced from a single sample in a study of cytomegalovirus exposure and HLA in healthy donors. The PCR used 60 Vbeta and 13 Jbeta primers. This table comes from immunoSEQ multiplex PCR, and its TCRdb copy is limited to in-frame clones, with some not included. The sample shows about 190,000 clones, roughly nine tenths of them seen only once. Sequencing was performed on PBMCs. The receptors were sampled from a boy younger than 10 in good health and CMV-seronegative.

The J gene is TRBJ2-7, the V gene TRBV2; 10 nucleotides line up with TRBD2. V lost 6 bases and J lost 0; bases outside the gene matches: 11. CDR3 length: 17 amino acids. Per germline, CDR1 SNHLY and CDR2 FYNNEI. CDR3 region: CASSRTLLAGVSYEQYF. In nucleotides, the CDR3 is TGTGCCAGCAGCCGCACTCTCCTAGCGGGAGTCTCCTACGAGCAGTACTTC.

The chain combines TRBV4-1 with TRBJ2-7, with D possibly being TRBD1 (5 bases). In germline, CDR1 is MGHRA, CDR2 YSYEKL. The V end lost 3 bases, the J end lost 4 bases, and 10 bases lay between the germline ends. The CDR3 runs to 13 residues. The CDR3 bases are TGCGCCAGCAGCCACCCCTCAGGGTACGAGCAGTACTTC. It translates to CASSHPSGYEQYF.

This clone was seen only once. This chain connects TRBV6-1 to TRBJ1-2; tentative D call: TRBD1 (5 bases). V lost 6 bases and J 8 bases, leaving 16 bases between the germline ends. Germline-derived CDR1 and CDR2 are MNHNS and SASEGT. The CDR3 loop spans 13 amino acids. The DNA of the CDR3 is TGTGCCAGCAGCCTTGACAGAATGGGCGGCTACACCTTC. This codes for CASSLDRMGGYTF.

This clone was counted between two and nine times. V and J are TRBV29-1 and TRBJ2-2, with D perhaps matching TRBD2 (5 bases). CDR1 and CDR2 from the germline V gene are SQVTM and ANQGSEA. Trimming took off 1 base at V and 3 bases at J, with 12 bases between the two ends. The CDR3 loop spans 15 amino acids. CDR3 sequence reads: CSVEVRAADTGELFF. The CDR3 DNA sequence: TGCAGCGTTGAAGTCCGGGCAGCGGACACCGGGGAGCTGTTTTTT.

CDR3 residues: CASSQDYRDGWTDQETQYF. For the CDR3, the DNA is TGTGCCAGCAGCCAAGATTACAGAGACGGATGGACTGATCAAGAGACCCAGTACTTC. V and J are TRBV14 and TRBJ2-5, with a tentative D call TRBD2 (5 bases). The V gene's germline CDR1 is SGHDN and CDR2 FVKESK. Trimming took 0 bases from V and 2 from J, leaving 22 bases between them. This CDR3 is built from 19 residues.

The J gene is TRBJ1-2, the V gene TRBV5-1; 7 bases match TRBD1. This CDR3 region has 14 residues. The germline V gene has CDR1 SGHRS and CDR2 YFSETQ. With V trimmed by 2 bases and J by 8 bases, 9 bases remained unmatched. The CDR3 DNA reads TGCGCCAGCAGCTTATCCAGGGGGGAGGAGGGCTACACCTTC. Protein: CASSLSRGEEGYTF. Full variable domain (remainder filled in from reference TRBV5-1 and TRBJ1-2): KAGVTQTPRYLIKTRGQQVTLSCSPISGHRSVSWYQQTPGQGLQFLFEYFSETQRNKGNFPGRFSGRQFSNSRSEMNVSTLELGDSALYLCASSLSRGEEGYTFGSGTRLTVV.

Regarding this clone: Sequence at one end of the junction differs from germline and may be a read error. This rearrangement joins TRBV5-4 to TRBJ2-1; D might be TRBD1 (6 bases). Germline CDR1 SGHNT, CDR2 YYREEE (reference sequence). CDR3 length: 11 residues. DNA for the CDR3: TGTGCCAGCAGCACGATGGACAGCGTACTCTTC. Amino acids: CASSTMDSVLF.

The DNA of the CDR3 is TGTGCCAGCAGCTTAGACTCGGATGAGCAGTTCTTC. Protein sequence: CASSLDSDEQFF. The chain uses TRBV7-9 and TRBJ2-1; D unclear. The CDR3 is 12 amino acids. Germline V gives CDR1 SEHNR, CDR2 FQNEAQ (reference sequence). V was clipped by 1 base and J by 8 bases, with 6 bases between them.

The CDR3 DNA reads TGTGCCAGCAGCTTGCGGGGGGTTGGGCAGCCCCAGCATTTT. Amino acids: CASSLRGVGQPQHF. The V and J genes are TRBV5-6 and TRBJ1-5; D might be TRBD1 (5 bases). Trimming stripped 1 base from V and 7 bases from J, with 12 bases between. From germline, CDR1 is SGHDT and CDR2 YYEEEE. The CDR3 length is 14 residues. The full variable domain, rest sourced from reference TRBV5-6 and TRBJ1-5, is DAGVTQSPTHLIKTRGQQVTLRCSPKSGHDTVSWYQQALGQGPQFIFQYYEEEERQRGNFPDRFSGHQFPNYSSELNVNALLLGDSALYLCASSLRGVGQPQHFGDGTRLSIL.

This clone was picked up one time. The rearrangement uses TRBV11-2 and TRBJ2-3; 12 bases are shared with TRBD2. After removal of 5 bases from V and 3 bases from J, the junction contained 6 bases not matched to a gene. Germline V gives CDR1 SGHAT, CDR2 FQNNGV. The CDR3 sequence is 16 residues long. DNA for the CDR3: TGTGCCAGCAGCCCTCAACTAGCGGGGGGAACAGATACGCAGTATTTT. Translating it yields CASSPQLAGGTDTQYF.

The CDR3 loop is CASSIYFRRQGNTEAFF. The DNA for the CDR3 is TGTGCCAGTAGTATATATTTTCGCAGACAGGGGAACACTGAAGCTTTCTTT. This chain joins TRBV19 and TRBJ1-1, with 7 nucleotides matching TRBD1. The CDR3 has 17 amino acids. V was pared by 2 bases and J by 1 base, with 10 bases of the junction left unmatched. CDR1 and CDR2 (germline): LNHDA, SQIVND (reference sequence).

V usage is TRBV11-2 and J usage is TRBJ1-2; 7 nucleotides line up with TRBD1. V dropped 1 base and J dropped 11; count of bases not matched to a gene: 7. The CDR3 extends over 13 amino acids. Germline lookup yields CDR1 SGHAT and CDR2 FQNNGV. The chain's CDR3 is CASSLVRQGEYTF. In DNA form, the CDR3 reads TGTGCCAGCAGCTTAGTTAGACAGGGAGAGTACACCTTC.

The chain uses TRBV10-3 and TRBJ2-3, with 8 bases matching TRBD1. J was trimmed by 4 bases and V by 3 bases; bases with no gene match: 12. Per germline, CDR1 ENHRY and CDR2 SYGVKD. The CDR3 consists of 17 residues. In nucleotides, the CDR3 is TGTGCCATCAGTGACTCGAGGGACAGGCTAGGCTCAGATACGCAGTATTTT. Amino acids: CAISDSRDRLGSDTQYF.

CDR3 coding DNA: TGCGCCAGCAAGGCTCGGGACACTAATAATTCACCCCTCCACTTT. It codes for CASKARDTNNSPLHF. The chain carries TRBV5-1 and TRBJ1-6, with D maybe TRBD1 (6 bases). The CDR3 runs 15 residues. Between the trimmed V and J ends, which lost 6 bases and 5 bases, there was a span of 15 bases. CDR1 and CDR2 (germline): SGHRS, YFSETQ.